This is a list of T cell receptor beta chains from one sample in a study of T-cell reconstitution after alpha-beta-depleted transplantation in children. TCRdb reprocessed the PCR reads via MiXCR and lists one record per CDR3 protein. The sample has 300,000 or so distinct CDR3 sequences, more than 20% seen once. This material consisted of PBMCs, mostly from graft donor cells, taken 180 days after TCRalphabeta/CD19-depleted stem cell transplant. Every receptor here comes from a male patient between 10 and 17 years old who had a stem cell transplant for acute lymphoblastic leukemia, so the T cells may come from the graft donor. CDR3s include the opening cysteine and the closing phenylalanine or tryptophan. A D gene is named only where the DNA matches it firmly. A clone size is listed for some rows: how often the clone was seen (once, few, many), or a class if it is expanded.

TRBD2	few	TRBV27	TRBJ2-7	CASSGVRDEQYF	TGTGCCAGTAGCGGGGTTCGGGACGAGCAGTACTTC
-	-	TRBV5-1	TRBJ1-6	CASSLRDNSPLHF	TGCGCCAGCAGTCTCCGTGATAATTCACCCCTCCACTTT
-	few	TRBV6-5	TRBJ1-2	CASSFHTDRNYGYTF	TGTGCCAGCAGTTTTCATACGGACAGAAACTATGGCTACACCTTC
-	few	TRBV4-1	TRBJ1-5	CASSHPGGGQPQHF	TGCGCCAGCAGCCACCCCGGCGGGGGGCAGCCCCAGCATTTT
-	-	TRBV12-3/TRBV12-4	TRBJ1-2	CASTSGVRGYGYTF	TGTGCCAGCACCTCCGGGGTCAGGGGCTATGGCTACACCTTC
TRBD2	-	TRBV5-1	TRBJ2-7	CASSLSGGASYEQYF	TGCGCCAGCAGCTTGAGCGGGGGGGCCTCCTACGAGCAGTACTTC
TRBD2	-	TRBV2	TRBJ2-3	CARGLAGRTDTQYF	TGTGCCAGGGGACTAGCGGGCCGCACAGATACGCAGTATTTT
-	many	TRBV12-3/TRBV12-4	TRBJ2-7	CASSVSGHSYEQYF	TGTGCCAGCAGTGTCTCGGGACACTCCTACGAGCAGTACTTC
TRBD2	-	TRBV9	TRBJ2-5	CASSVGGSGGETQYF	TGTGCCAGCAGCGTAGGCGGGAGTGGAGGAGAGACCCAGTACTTC
TRBD2	-	TRBV11-3	TRBJ2-3	CASSLAPSGSATDTQYF	TGTGCCAGCAGCTTAGCTCCTAGCGGGAGTGCGACAGATACGCAGTATTTT
-	few	TRBV3-1	TRBJ1-1	CASSQVGGRSNTEAFF	TGTGCCAGCAGCCAAGTTGGAGGCAGGAGTAACACTGAAGCTTTCTTT
TRBD2	once	TRBV9	TRBJ2-7	CPSSVVGDLAGSYEQYF	TGTCCCAGCAGCGTAGTGGGTGACCTAGCGGGATCCTACGAGCAGTACTTC
-	few	TRBV5-1	TRBJ1-2	CASSAPGQHYGYTF	TGCGCCAGCAGCGCTCCGGGACAACACTATGGCTACACCTTC
TRBD2	few	TRBV6-1	TRBJ2-1	CAISEAGVRGTYNEQFF	TGTGCCATCAGTGAAGCGGGGGTTAGGGGGACTTACAATGAGCAGTTCTTC
TRBD1	-	TRBV27	TRBJ2-7	CASSPGTGKIYEQYF	TGTGCCAGCAGTCCCGGGACAGGGAAAATCTACGAGCAGTACTTC
TRBD2	-	TRBV28	TRBJ2-7	CASSSPGSGGSYEQYF	TGTGCCAGCAGTTCCCCGGGTAGCGGGGGTTCCTACGAGCAGTACTTC
-	few	TRBV12-3/TRBV12-4	TRBJ1-1	CASTGLDDTEAFF	TGTGCCAGCACGGGGCTAGATGACACTGAAGCTTTCTTT
-	-	TRBV5-1	TRBJ2-3	CASSLWGPYTDTQYF	TGCGCCAGCAGCTTGTGGGGCCCCTACACAGATACGCAGTATTTT